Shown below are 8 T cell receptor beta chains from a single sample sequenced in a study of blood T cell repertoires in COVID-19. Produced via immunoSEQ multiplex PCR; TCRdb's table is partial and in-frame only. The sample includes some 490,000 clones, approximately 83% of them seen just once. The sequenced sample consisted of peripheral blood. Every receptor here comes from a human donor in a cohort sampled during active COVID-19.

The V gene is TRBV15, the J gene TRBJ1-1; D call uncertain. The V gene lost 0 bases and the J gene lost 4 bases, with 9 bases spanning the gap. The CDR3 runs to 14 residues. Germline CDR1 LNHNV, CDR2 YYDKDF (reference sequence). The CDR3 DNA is TGTGCCACCAGCAGAGATCGGGTTGGCACTGAAGCTTTCTTT. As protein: CATSRDRVGTEAFF.

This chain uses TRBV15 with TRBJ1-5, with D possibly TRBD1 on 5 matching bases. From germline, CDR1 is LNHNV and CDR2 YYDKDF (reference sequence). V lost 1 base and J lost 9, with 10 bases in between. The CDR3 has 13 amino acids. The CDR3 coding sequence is TGTGCCACCAGCAGAGCAGGGTTATCGCCCCAGCATTTT. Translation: CATSRAGLSPQHF.

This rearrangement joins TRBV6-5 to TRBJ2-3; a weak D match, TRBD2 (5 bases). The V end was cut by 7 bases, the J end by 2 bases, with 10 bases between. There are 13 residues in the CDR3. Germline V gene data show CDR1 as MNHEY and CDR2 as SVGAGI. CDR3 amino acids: CASTAGLTDTQYF. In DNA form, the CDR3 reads TGTGCCAGCACCGCGGGTCTCACAGATACGCAGTATTTT.

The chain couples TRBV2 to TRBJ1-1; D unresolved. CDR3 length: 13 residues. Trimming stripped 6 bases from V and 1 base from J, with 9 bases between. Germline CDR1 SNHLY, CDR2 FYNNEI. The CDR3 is CASRAVQNTEAFF. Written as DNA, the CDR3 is TGTGCCAGCAGGGCCGTCCAGAACACTGAAGCTTTCTTT.

The CDR3 sequence is CASSSYDRVHGYTF. The CDR3 DNA sequence: TGCGCCAGCAGCTCTTATGACAGGGTACATGGCTACACCTTC. The rearrangement joins TRBV5-1 to TRBJ1-2; TRBD1 agrees at 7 bases. The CDR3 has 14 amino acids. Germline CDR1 and CDR2: SGHRS and YFSETQ. V trimming: 3 bases; J trimming: 6 bases; junction bases outside the gene matches: 8.

CDR3 bases: TGTGCCAGCAGTGAAAACAGGGTAGGCGAGCAGTACTTC. Translating it yields CASSENRVGEQYF. This chain joins TRBV6-1 and TRBJ2-7, with D maybe TRBD1 (6 bases). Germline V gene data show CDR1 as MNHNS and CDR2 as SASEGT. Between the trimmed V and J ends, which lost 2 bases and 6 bases, there was a span of 11 bases. CDR3 length equals 13 residues.

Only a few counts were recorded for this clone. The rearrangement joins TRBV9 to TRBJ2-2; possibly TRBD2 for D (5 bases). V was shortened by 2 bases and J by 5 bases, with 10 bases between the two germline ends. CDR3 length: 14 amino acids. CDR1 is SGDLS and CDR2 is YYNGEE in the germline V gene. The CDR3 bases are TGTGCCAGCAGCGTGGATCTAGCTACCGGGGAGCTGTTTTTT. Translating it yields CASSVDLATGELFF.

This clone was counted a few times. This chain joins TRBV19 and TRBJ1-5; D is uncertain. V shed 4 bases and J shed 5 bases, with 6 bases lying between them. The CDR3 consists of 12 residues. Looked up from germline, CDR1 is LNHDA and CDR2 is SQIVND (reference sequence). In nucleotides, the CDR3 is TGTGCCAGTAGTACCGGGGATCAGCCCCAGCATTTT. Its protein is CASSTGDQPQHF.